This T cell receptor (beta chain) originates from a study of cytomegalovirus exposure and HLA in healthy donors. Findings of the study overall: According to the study, 150 to 200 TCR beta chains were cytomegalovirus-associated. Subsequent analysis revealed that first-cohort TCR clusters tended to co-occur in the approximately 120 validation repertoires.

CDR1 LGHNA and CDR2 YSLEER come from the germline V gene. The CDR3 runs 16 residues. Trimming removed 4 bases from V and 0 bases from J; junction bases left unmatched: 8. A note on this clone: The antigen is unknown.

TCRdb's table, derived via immunoSEQ multiplex PCR, lists solely in-frame clones and lacks some. The data contain about 240,000 clones, about 86% of them singletons. V usage is TRBV4-3 and J usage is TRBJ1-2, with 7 bases matching TRBD1. The sample was PBMCs. The receptor comes from a man aged 18 to 35 in good health and CMV-seronegative. CDR3 coding DNA: TGCGCCAGCAGCCCGACGCTCCAGGGGGCTAACTATGGCTACACCTTC. Amino acid sequence: CASSPTLQGANYGYTF.